The next 21 T cell receptor beta chains were all read from a single sample in a study of shared clonotypes between healthy human individuals (dated by TCRdb to 2020 to 2022). The library was prepared using the immunoSEQ multiplex PCR assay. TCRdb took over this immuneACCESS table, retaining in-frame rearrangements with V and J assigned. Such tables are incomplete; in checked studies, under half of the missing clones stem from an unresolved V gene, and the remainder is unexplained. Counted in this sample were 2.3 million or so clones; 85% to 95% of them appeared once. The ten largest clonotypes hold about 0.39% of the sample. The source material was naive CD4+ T cells from PBMCs. The intended sense of this specimen's cell subset or site label: CD45RA+ positively selected. The receptors were sampled from a man aged 18 to 35 in good health. Some clones in this sample may be carry-over from other donors' samples.

The chain uses TRBV5-1 and TRBJ1-4; D is undetermined. Germline lookup yields CDR1 SGHRS and CDR2 YFSETQ. CDR3 length: 13 residues. V lost 6 bases and J 4 bases, leaving 10 bases between the germline ends. CDR3 in amino acids: CASNGRDNEKLFF. The CDR3 bases are TGCGCCAGCAATGGGAGGGATAATGAAAAACTGTTTTTT. The variable domain in full, with the rest retrieved from reference TRBV5-1 and TRBJ1-4, is KAGVTQTPRYLIKTRGQQVTLSCSPISGHRSVSWYQQTPGQGLQFLFEYFSETQRNKGNFPGRFSGRQFSNSRSEMNVSTLELGDSALYLCASNGRDNEKLFFGSGTQLSVL.

The sample holds a few counts of this clone. Other DNA sequences from this sample encode an identical CDR3 as well. This chain joins TRBV7-3 and TRBJ2-6; D is unclear. The germline gives CDR1 SGHTA, CDR2 FQGTGA. V gave up 3 bases and J gave up 0 bases, with 0 bases separating them. There are 13 residues in the CDR3. Here the CDR3 DNA reads TGTGCCAGCAGCTTCTCTGGGGCCAACGTCCTGACTTTC. The encoded protein is CASSFSGANVLTF. The full variable domain, in which reference TRBV7-3 and TRBJ2-6 provide the parts outside the CDR3, is GAGVSQTPSNKVTEKGKYVELRCDPISGHTALYWYRQSLGQGPEFLIYFQGTGAADDSGLPNDRFFAVRPEGSVSTLKIQRTERGDSAVYLCASSFSGANVLTFGAGSRLTVL.

The V and J genes are TRBV28 and TRBJ2-1, with 8 positions matching TRBD2. Germline V lookup: CDR1 MDHEN, CDR2 SYDVKM. This CDR3 has 15 amino acids. Trimming at V came to 1 base and at J to 6 bases, leaving 5 bases not matched to a gene. CDR3 sequence (DNA): TGTGCCAGCAGTTTATACGGGAGGGCCCTCAATGAGCAGTTCTTC. This gives the protein CASSLYGRALNEQFF. The variable domain in full, completed from reference TRBV28 and TRBJ2-1, reads DVKVTQSSRYLVKRTGEKVFLECVQDMDHENMFWYRQDPGLGLRLIYFSYDVKMKEKGDIPEGYSVSREKKERFSLILESASTNQTSMYLCASSLYGRALNEQFFGPGTRLTVL.

The chain recombines TRBV27 with TRBJ2-3; tentatively, D is TRBD1 or TRBD2 (5 bases each). Germline V gene sequence: CDR1 MNHEY, CDR2 SMNVEV (reference sequence). The CDR3 sequence is 14 residues long. Trimming removed 4 bases from V and 3 bases from J, with 11 bases in between. CDR3 bases: TGTGCCAGCAGTTGGGGACGGACAACAGATACGCAGTATTTT. Translated, it gives CASSWGRTTDTQYF.

The chain carries TRBV2 and TRBJ2-4; unclear D gene. The V gene lost 3 bases and the J gene lost 4 bases, with 10 bases spanning the gap. Germline values: CDR1 SNHLY, CDR2 FYNNEI. This CDR3 is built from 14 residues. CDR3 region: CASSDPALKNIQYF. The DNA of the CDR3 is TGTGCCAGCAGTGACCCAGCCCTAAAAAACATTCAGTACTTC.

The chain has TRBV5-5 and TRBJ2-7; TRBD2 might be the D (6 bases). The CDR3 has 14 residues. Per the germline V gene, CDR1 is SGHKS and CDR2 is YYEKEE (reference sequence). Trimming shortened V by 1 base and J by 0 bases, and 8 bases separated the two germline ends. The CDR3 sequence: CASSLSGGSYEQYF. CDR3 in DNA: TGTGCCAGCAGCTTGTCCGGGGGCTCCTACGAGCAGTACTTC.

The V and J genes are TRBV28 and TRBJ1-1; maybe TRBD1 (6 bases). From germline, CDR1 is MDHEN and CDR2 SYDVKM. The CDR3 covers 15 residues. With 5 bases removed from V and 4 bases from J, the gap between germline ends came to 17 bases. The CDR3 nucleotides read TGTGCCAGCAGTCTGAACAGGGTCCTAGCCACTGAAGCTTTCTTT. Residues: CASSLNRVLATEAFF.

This chain connects TRBV7-2 to TRBJ2-2; D unclear. V was shortened by 5 bases and J by 6 bases, with 16 bases between the two germline ends. Germline V gene lookup returns CDR1 SGHTA and CDR2 FQGNSA. The CDR3 covers 15 residues. DNA for the CDR3: TGTGCCAGCAGCCCCGCCGATGGAGTACCCGGGGAGCTGTTTTTT. Translating it yields CASSPADGVPGELFF.

V gene TRBV28 combines with J gene TRBJ2-5; TRBD1 agrees at 7 bases. The last part of the DNA fits TRBJ2-7 better; the J call may be wrong. Germline V gene lookup returns CDR1 MDHEN and CDR2 SYDVKM. There are 15 residues in the CDR3. In DNA, the CDR3 is TGTGCCAGCAGAAGCCCGGGACAGAAGCCCCACGAGCAGTACTTC. Its protein is CASRSPGQKPHEQYF.

With regard to this clone: This CDR3 is also generated by other DNA sequences in the sample. This rearrangement joins TRBV4-1 to TRBJ2-1; TRBD2 matches 10 bases. The CDR3 extends over 15 amino acids. CDR1 is MGHRA and CDR2 is YSYEKL in the germline V gene. The trim removed 1 base at V and 3 bases at J, leaving 0 bases unmatched. DNA for the CDR3: TGCGCCAGCAGCCAAGGGACTAGCGGCTACAATGAGCAGTTCTTC. Translation: CASSQGTSGYNEQFF.

The V and J genes are TRBV5-1 and TRBJ2-2, with TRBD2 identical over 7 bases. This CDR3 region has 15 residues. Germline V lookup: CDR1 SGHRS, CDR2 YFSETQ. Trimming took 3 bases from V and 0 from J; bases not matched to a gene: 2. CDR3: CASSWAGANTGELFF. The CDR3 DNA reads as TGCGCCAGCAGCTGGGCGGGAGCGAACACCGGGGAGCTGTTTTTT.

The gene calls are TRBV28 and TRBJ2-1; TRBD2 is a possible D gene (5 bases). V lost 3 bases to trimming and J lost 0 bases, with 15 bases between them. The CDR3 extends over 17 amino acids. Germline CDR1 is MDHEN and CDR2 is SYDVKM. DNA of the CDR3: TGTGCCAGCAGTTTGATCTCGGGATTGAGCTCCTACAATGAGCAGTTCTTC. Translated: CASSLISGLSSYNEQFF.

DNA of the CDR3: TGTGCCATCAGTCGACAGGGTAGGGCGGACACAGATACGCAGTATTTT. It codes for CAISRQGRADTDTQYF. The chain links TRBV10-3 to TRBJ2-3, with 7 bases that match TRBD1. Losses at the gene ends were 5 bases for V and 2 bases for J; bases not matched to a gene: 10. This CDR3 has 16 residues. CDR1 is ENHRY and CDR2 is SYGVKD in the germline V gene.

This chain uses TRBV7-3 with TRBJ2-7, with 12 bases matching TRBD1. The CDR3 is 14 residues long. The V gene end was trimmed by 7 bases and the J gene end by 6 bases; junction bases not matched to a gene: 7. The germline CDR1 and CDR2 sequences are SGHTA and FQGTGA. The CDR3 protein is CASIPGQGAGEQYF. The CDR3, as DNA: TGTGCCAGCATCCCGGGACAGGGGGCGGGCGAGCAGTACTTC. The entire variable domain, with the rest obtained from reference TRBV7-3 and TRBJ2-7, is as follows: GAGVSQTPSNKVTEKGKYVELRCDPISGHTALYWYRQSLGQGPEFLIYFQGTGAADDSGLPNDRFFAVRPEGSVSTLKIQRTERGDSAVYLCASIPGQGAGEQYFGPGTRLTVT.

The chain combines TRBV9 with TRBJ1-5; D is perhaps TRBD1 (5 bases). CDR1 SGDLS and CDR2 YYNGEE come from the germline V gene. V gave up 2 bases and J gave up 4 bases, with 10 bases separating them. This CDR3 region has 14 residues. The DNA of the CDR3 is TGTGCCAGCAGCGTCCGGGGGAAGAATCAGCCCCAGCATTTT. This encodes CASSVRGKNQPQHF.

This chain uses TRBV28 with TRBJ1-1; D unclear. With 5 bases removed from V and 1 base from J, the gap between germline ends came to 17 bases. Germline CDR1 MDHEN, CDR2 SYDVKM. The CDR3 contains 16 residues. CDR3 sequence: CASSGSSAGENTEAFF. The CDR3 nucleotides read TGTGCCAGCAGTGGCTCATCCGCAGGAGAGAACACTGAAGCTTTCTTT.

CDR3 region: CASGGTLGLEQYF. DNA of the CDR3: TGTGCCAGCGGCGGGACCCTGGGGCTCGAGCAGTACTTC. This chain links TRBV2 with TRBJ2-7, with a possible D match to TRBD2 (6 bases). Trimming stripped 8 bases from V and 6 bases from J, with 17 bases between. The germline V gene has CDR1 SNHLY and CDR2 FYNNEI. The CDR3 length is 13 residues.

Comments on this clone: Other DNA variants within this sample encode the same CDR3. J is TRBJ2-5 and V is TRBV5-1; D not certain. The CDR3 totals 11 residues. The germline gives CDR1 SGHRS, CDR2 YFSETQ. The germline V and J ends were trimmed by 2 bases and 5 bases, with 4 bases remaining between them. The CDR3 reads CASSLLETQYF. The CDR3 DNA reads TGCGCCAGCAGCTTACTCGAGACCCAGTACTTC.

The chain is built from TRBV18 and TRBJ2-6, with D maybe TRBD1 (5 bases). The CDR3 contains 17 residues. CDR1 is KGHSH, CDR2 LQKENI, per germline. The ends were cut back, 6 bases at V and 1 base at J, with 16 bases in the middle. Here the CDR3 DNA reads TGTGCCAGCTCGCAAATGACAGAATCATCTGGGGCCAACGTCCTGACTTTC. This codes for CASSQMTESSGANVLTF.

This chain joins TRBV5-1 and TRBJ1-4, with D possibly TRBD1 on 6 matching bases. This CDR3 spans 16 amino acids. V shed 4 bases and J shed 0 bases, with 13 bases lying between them. Germline CDR1 reads SGHRS; CDR2 reads YFSETQ. The CDR3 DNA reads as TGCGCCAGCAGCGTAAGGACAGCTGCAACTAATGAAAAACTGTTTTTT. The encoded protein is CASSVRTAATNEKLFF.

The chain couples TRBV5-1 to TRBJ2-1; D gene unclear. V lost 1 base and J 5 bases, leaving 16 bases between the germline ends. The CDR3 spans 16 residues. The germline gives CDR1 SGHRS, CDR2 YFSETQ. Written as DNA, the CDR3 is TGCGCCAGCAGCTTGTATCTAGGGAATCAAAACAATGAGCAGTTCTTC. Amino acids: CASSLYLGNQNNEQFF.